These T cell receptor beta chains were read from a single sample in a study of blood T cells in healthy people across ages. TCRdb re-derived calls from the 5' RACE reads in MiXCR, one entry per CDR3 protein. This table has roughly 1,000,000 distinct CDR3 sequences, roughly 24% appearing once. This sample was shared with a second study, whose subject was T cells of mothers and their children.

The material sequenced was blood. These receptors came from a girl aged 2 to 10 in good health. The CDR3 runs from the conserved cysteine through the conserved F or W. A D gene is named only where the DNA matches it firmly. Size is omitted from some rows. Given values are once, few, many or a class for expanded clones.

v_gene: TRBV6-5
abundance: few
j_gene: TRBJ1-6
d_gene: TRBD1
CDR3nt: TGTGCCAGCAGGGCCGGGACAGGCTATAATTCACCCCTCCACTTT
CDR3aa: CASRAGTGYNSPLHF

v_gene: TRBV6-2/TRBV6-3
abundance: .
j_gene: TRBJ2-1
d_gene: .
CDR3nt: TGTGCCAGCAGCACCCCCCGTTGGGTAGCGTCGGTGGTATACAATGAGCAGTTCTTC
CDR3aa: CASSTPRWVASVVYNEQFF

v_gene: TRBV11-1
abundance: .
j_gene: TRBJ2-6
d_gene: .
CDR3nt: TGTGACAGCAGCTCAGGGACGGGGCCCGCACCTGGGGCCAACGTCCTGACTTTC
CDR3aa: CDSSSGTGPAPGANVLTF

v_gene: TRBV18
abundance: few
j_gene: TRBJ1-2
d_gene: TRBD1
CDR3nt: TGTGCCAGCTCACCACCGACAGGGTTGGGCTACACCTTC
CDR3aa: CASSPPTGLGYTF

v_gene: TRBV20-1
abundance: many
j_gene: TRBJ2-2
d_gene: .
CDR3nt: TGCAGTGCTAGCCCACTAGAGAGGGGACTCACCGGGGAGCTGTTTTTT
CDR3aa: CSASPLERGLTGELFF

v_gene: TRBV14
abundance: .
j_gene: TRBJ2-7
d_gene: TRBD1
CDR3nt: TGTGCCAGCAGCCAAGTGGGGGACAGTAGCGAGCAGTACTTC
CDR3aa: CASSQVGDSSEQYF

v_gene: TRBV7-2
abundance: few
j_gene: TRBJ2-6
d_gene: .
CDR3nt: TGTGCCAGCAGCTCGGGACTTCCCTGGGGTGGGGCCAACGTCCTGACTTTC
CDR3aa: CASSSGLPWGGANVLTF

v_gene: TRBV6-2/TRBV6-3
abundance: few
j_gene: TRBJ2-5
d_gene: .
CDR3nt: TGTGCCAGCACGACGACAAAAAAACTAGGGAAAGAGACCCAGTACTTC
CDR3aa: CASTTTKKLGKETQYF

v_gene: TRBV14
abundance: few
j_gene: TRBJ2-7
d_gene: TRBD1
CDR3nt: TGTGCCAGCAGCCAGAATTTACCTTCCGGGACAGATCCCTACGAGCAGTACTTC
CDR3aa: CASSQNLPSGTDPYEQYF

v_gene: TRBV7-9
abundance: .
j_gene: TRBJ1-4
d_gene: TRBD1
CDR3nt: TGTGCCAGCAGCCCGACAGGGTCAATTAATGAAAAACTGTTTTTT
CDR3aa: CASSPTGSINEKLFF

v_gene: TRBV20-1
abundance: .
j_gene: TRBJ2-5
d_gene: TRBD2
CDR3nt: TGCAGTGCTAGTGGACTAGCAGGAGGGACCCAGTACTTC
CDR3aa: CSASGLAGGTQYF

v_gene: TRBV3-1
abundance: few
j_gene: TRBJ1-2
d_gene: TRBD1
CDR3nt: TGTGCCAGCAGCCATCCAGGGACAGAAGCTAACTATGGCTACACCTTC
CDR3aa: CASSHPGTEANYGYTF

v_gene: TRBV12-3/TRBV12-4
abundance: .
j_gene: TRBJ2-3
d_gene: TRBD2
CDR3nt: TGTGCCAGCAGTTCCCGGACTAGCGGGGGTATGGATACGCAGTATTTT
CDR3aa: CASSSRTSGGMDTQYF

v_gene: TRBV27
abundance: few
j_gene: TRBJ1-2
d_gene: .
CDR3nt: TGTGCCAGCAGTTTTCACCCTGGGGCTAACTATGGCTACACCTTC
CDR3aa: CASSFHPGANYGYTF

v_gene: TRBV7-9
abundance: .
j_gene: TRBJ2-3
d_gene: TRBD2
CDR3nt: TGTGCCAGCGTTAGCGGGGCCCGCACAGATACGCAGTATTTT
CDR3aa: CASVSGARTDTQYF

v_gene: TRBV29-1
abundance: few
j_gene: TRBJ2-7
d_gene: TRBD1
CDR3nt: TGCAGCGTTGAAGGTGAGGGGGCGGGCTCCTACGAGCAGTACTTC
CDR3aa: CSVEGEGAGSYEQYF

v_gene: TRBV10-3
abundance: .
j_gene: TRBJ2-1
d_gene: TRBD2
CDR3nt: TGTGCCATCGGTCCTAGCGGGAGGGCCAATGAGCAGTTCTTC
CDR3aa: CAIGPSGRANEQFF

v_gene: TRBV20-1
abundance: .
j_gene: TRBJ2-3
d_gene: TRBD2
CDR3nt: TGCAGTGCTAGAGTGTCGGGACTAGCGCTCACAGATACGCAGTATTTT
CDR3aa: CSARVSGLALTDTQYF

v_gene: TRBV6-1
abundance: .
j_gene: TRBJ1-1
d_gene: .
CDR3nt: TGTGCCAGCAGCGAAGGTCCAGCGGGCACTGAAGCCTTCTTT
CDR3aa: CASSEGPAGTEAFF

v_gene: TRBV7-2
abundance: few
j_gene: TRBJ2-1
d_gene: TRBD2
CDR3nt: TGTGCCAGCAGCTCCGGGACTAGCTATGAGCAGTTCTTC
CDR3aa: CASSSGTSYEQFF

v_gene: TRBV12-3/TRBV12-4
abundance: .
j_gene: TRBJ1-4
d_gene: TRBD1
CDR3nt: TGTGCCAGCAGACTCAAACGGACAGGGCGAAGTGAAAAACTGTTTTTT
CDR3aa: CASRLKRTGRSEKLFF

v_gene: TRBV7-6
abundance: .
j_gene: TRBJ2-1
d_gene: .
CDR3nt: TGTGCCAGCAGCTCACTAGCCCATGAGCAGTTCTTC
CDR3aa: CASSSLAHEQFF

v_gene: TRBV29-1
abundance: .
j_gene: TRBJ2-5
d_gene: TRBD1
CDR3nt: TGCAGCGTTGAAGAGACAGGGGATGGGGGGACCCAGTACTTC
CDR3aa: CSVEETGDGGTQYF

v_gene: TRBV6-6
abundance: few
j_gene: TRBJ2-4
d_gene: TRBD2
CDR3nt: TGTGCCAGCAGTTCCCAGCGGGGACAAAACATTCAGTACTTC
CDR3aa: CASSSQRGQNIQYF

v_gene: TRBV27
abundance: few
j_gene: TRBJ2-7
d_gene: .
CDR3nt: TGTGCCAGCAAACAGGGTAATGGCGAGCAGTACTTC
CDR3aa: CASKQGNGEQYF

v_gene: TRBV29-1
abundance: .
j_gene: TRBJ2-1
d_gene: TRBD2
CDR3nt: TGCAGCACCAGACCTAGCGGGGGGGTACCTCACAATGAGCAGTTCTTC
CDR3aa: CSTRPSGGVPHNEQFF

v_gene: TRBV28
abundance: .
j_gene: TRBJ1-1
d_gene: .
CDR3nt: TGTGCCAGCAACCCCCGCATGAACACTGAAGCTTTCTTT
CDR3aa: CASNPRMNTEAFF

v_gene: TRBV20-1
abundance: few
j_gene: TRBJ2-5
d_gene: .
CDR3nt: TGCAGTGTTCCGGGAGTTTACCAAGAGACCCAGTACTTC
CDR3aa: CSVPGVYQETQYF

v_gene: TRBV7-9
abundance: few
j_gene: TRBJ1-1
d_gene: .
CDR3nt: TGTGCCTCCCGGATGGGGGGGTTGAACACTGAAGCTTTCTTT
CDR3aa: CASRMGGLNTEAFF

v_gene: TRBV18
abundance: few
j_gene: TRBJ1-1
d_gene: TRBD1
CDR3nt: TGTGCCAGCTCAAAAGGGGGCGAAAGGAACACTGAAGCTTTCTTT
CDR3aa: CASSKGGERNTEAFF

v_gene: TRBV9
abundance: few
j_gene: TRBJ1-2
d_gene: .
CDR3nt: TGTGCCAGCAGCGATAGCCAGGAGGATGGCTACACCTTC
CDR3aa: CASSDSQEDGYTF

v_gene: TRBV5-5
abundance: few
j_gene: TRBJ2-7
d_gene: TRBD1
CDR3nt: TGTGCCAGCAGCTTGGTAGGGACAGACTACTCCTACGAGCAGTACTTC
CDR3aa: CASSLVGTDYSYEQYF

v_gene: TRBV7-6
abundance: .
j_gene: TRBJ2-5
d_gene: TRBD2
CDR3nt: TGTGCCAGCAGCCCCCTAAATGGGGGGGTGGAGACCCAGTACTTC
CDR3aa: CASSPLNGGVETQYF

v_gene: TRBV28
abundance: .
j_gene: TRBJ1-3
d_gene: .
CDR3nt: TGTGCCAGCAGTGCCAGATCGGGGCGAAGTCCGGGAAACACCATATATTTT
CDR3aa: CASSARSGRSPGNTIYF

v_gene: TRBV11-2
abundance: few
j_gene: TRBJ2-5
d_gene: TRBD2
CDR3nt: TGTGCCAGCAGCCGTAGACTAGCGGGGGAAGAGACCCAGTACTTC
CDR3aa: CASSRRLAGEETQYF

v_gene: TRBV4-1
abundance: .
j_gene: TRBJ2-7
d_gene: TRBD2
CDR3nt: TGCGCCAGCGGAGCGGGAGACTACGAGCAGTACTTC
CDR3aa: CASGAGDYEQYF

v_gene: TRBV3-1
abundance: .
j_gene: TRBJ2-1
d_gene: .
CDR3nt: TGTGCCAGCAGCCAGCCGGACTCGGCCTCCTACAATGAGCAGTTCTTC
CDR3aa: CASSQPDSASYNEQFF

v_gene: TRBV28
abundance: .
j_gene: TRBJ2-7
d_gene: TRBD1
CDR3nt: TGTGCCAGCAGTCCCGGGACAGTAGACACCTACGAGCAGTACTTC
CDR3aa: CASSPGTVDTYEQYF

v_gene: TRBV7-3
abundance: few
j_gene: TRBJ2-2
d_gene: .
CDR3nt: TGTGCCAGCAGCTCGTCCGGGGAGCTGTTTTTT
CDR3aa: CASSSSGELFF

v_gene: TRBV20-1
abundance: many
j_gene: TRBJ2-5
d_gene: .
CDR3nt: TGCAGTGCGCGGGCCCCTCTGGTTGTGGAGACCCAGTACTTC
CDR3aa: CSARAPLVVETQYF

v_gene: TRBV5-6
abundance: .
j_gene: TRBJ1-1
d_gene: .
CDR3nt: TGTGCCAGCAGCTTGCGAGGTGTAGTCCCCTTTATGAACACTGAAGCTTTCTTT
CDR3aa: CASSLRGVVPFMNTEAFF

v_gene: TRBV4-1
abundance: .
j_gene: TRBJ2-5
d_gene: .
CDR3nt: TGCGCCAGCAGCCAAGCGCCAGGGCGGGAGACCCAGTACTTC
CDR3aa: CASSQAPGRETQYF

v_gene: TRBV29-1
abundance: .
j_gene: TRBJ1-2
d_gene: .
CDR3nt: TGCAGCGTGACGTCGGGGGGCGATGGCTACACCTTC
CDR3aa: CSVTSGGDGYTF

v_gene: TRBV24-1
abundance: .
j_gene: TRBJ2-1
d_gene: .
CDR3nt: TGTGCCACCAGTGTTGAGCTCTCGGGAGACCCGGCGAACTCCTACAATGAGCAGTTCTTC
CDR3aa: CATSVELSGDPANSYNEQFF

v_gene: TRBV12-3/TRBV12-4
abundance: .
j_gene: TRBJ2-5
d_gene: TRBD1
CDR3nt: TGTGCCAGCAGCCCAGGGACAGGGACGACCCAGCACTTC
CDR3aa: CASSPGTGTTQHF

v_gene: TRBV27
abundance: .
j_gene: TRBJ2-2
d_gene: TRBD2
CDR3nt: TGTGCCAGCACTAAAACCTGGCGGGGGTCAAACACCGGGGAGCTGTTTTTT
CDR3aa: CASTKTWRGSNTGELFF